The rows below give T cell receptor beta chains drawn from one sample of a study of T-cell memory formation after mild COVID-19. TCRdb re-derived calls from the 5' RACE reads in MiXCR, one entry per CDR3 protein. The sample contains approximately 260,000 distinct CDR3 sequences, around 15% of which appear only once. The sample consisted of PBMCs or a T cell subset sorted from them (not recorded which). The origin of the receptors is a man aged 18 to 30 who had mild COVID-19 (a few samples of this study predate the infection). Cell type and time point are not known. The CDR3 runs from the conserved cysteine through the conserved F or W.

>TRBV7-8
CASSGPSTENQPQHF
>TRBV6-5
CASSERGYGNEQYF
>TRBV6-2/TRBV6-3
CASSPTPGVWETQYF
>TRBV5-1
CASSSSGGGEPDTQYF
>TRBV5-1
CASMEGPSYEQYF
>TRBV10-3
CAISDPRVGGVYGYTF
>TRBV5-1
CASSLTERQKNTEAFF
>TRBV29-1
CSVEGALGETQYF
>TRBV5-1
CASSLGRETEAFF
>TRBV6-6
CASRPPTGSVGPDAEAFF
>TRBV12-3/TRBV12-4
CASCCRGYQETQYF
>TRBV7-2
CASSSSLGRRGGRGETQYF
>TRBV18
CASSPYTSGGADTQYF
>TRBV7-8
CASSLEGVAGAREQFF
>TRBV6-2/TRBV6-3
CASSYAPKETQYF
>TRBV4-3
CASSQGRRGTDTQYF
>TRBV15
CATSSRGSGYGYTF
>TRBV7-4
CASSFPEDYGYTF
>TRBV10-3
CAISERGQGDTEAFF
>TRBV6-2/TRBV6-3
CASSYPARGQQPNTEAFF
>TRBV27
CASSLAGASSYEQYF
>TRBV7-9
CASSLSTITGELFF
>TRBV7-2
CASSFSPGRTTEAFF
>TRBV4-2
CASSQEASGGATGELFF
>TRBV3-1
CASSQTRGEETQYF
>TRBV5-1
CASKPGVGTEAFF
>TRBV4-1
CASSLEVGRPGLNYGYTF
>TRBV10-3
CAIRTGTGDADTQYF
>TRBV12-3/TRBV12-4
CASSPGGSLGTQYF
>TRBV20-1
CSAGVGGYTF
>TRBV14
CASSQMSGGLAKNIQYF
>TRBV6-1
CASIGGDFPGAFF
>TRBV5-1
CASSVGPNTGELFF
>TRBV12-3/TRBV12-4
CASSLRTGAGTDTQYF
>TRBV7-3
CASSLGTGEGQETQYF
>TRBV5-1
CASRSGEIHGYTF
>TRBV7-2
CASGSGVQETQYF
>TRBV3-1
CASSQSGTSGETQYF
>TRBV18
CASSPMDRSSSPLHF
>TRBV6-5
CASSYTASGGNEQFF